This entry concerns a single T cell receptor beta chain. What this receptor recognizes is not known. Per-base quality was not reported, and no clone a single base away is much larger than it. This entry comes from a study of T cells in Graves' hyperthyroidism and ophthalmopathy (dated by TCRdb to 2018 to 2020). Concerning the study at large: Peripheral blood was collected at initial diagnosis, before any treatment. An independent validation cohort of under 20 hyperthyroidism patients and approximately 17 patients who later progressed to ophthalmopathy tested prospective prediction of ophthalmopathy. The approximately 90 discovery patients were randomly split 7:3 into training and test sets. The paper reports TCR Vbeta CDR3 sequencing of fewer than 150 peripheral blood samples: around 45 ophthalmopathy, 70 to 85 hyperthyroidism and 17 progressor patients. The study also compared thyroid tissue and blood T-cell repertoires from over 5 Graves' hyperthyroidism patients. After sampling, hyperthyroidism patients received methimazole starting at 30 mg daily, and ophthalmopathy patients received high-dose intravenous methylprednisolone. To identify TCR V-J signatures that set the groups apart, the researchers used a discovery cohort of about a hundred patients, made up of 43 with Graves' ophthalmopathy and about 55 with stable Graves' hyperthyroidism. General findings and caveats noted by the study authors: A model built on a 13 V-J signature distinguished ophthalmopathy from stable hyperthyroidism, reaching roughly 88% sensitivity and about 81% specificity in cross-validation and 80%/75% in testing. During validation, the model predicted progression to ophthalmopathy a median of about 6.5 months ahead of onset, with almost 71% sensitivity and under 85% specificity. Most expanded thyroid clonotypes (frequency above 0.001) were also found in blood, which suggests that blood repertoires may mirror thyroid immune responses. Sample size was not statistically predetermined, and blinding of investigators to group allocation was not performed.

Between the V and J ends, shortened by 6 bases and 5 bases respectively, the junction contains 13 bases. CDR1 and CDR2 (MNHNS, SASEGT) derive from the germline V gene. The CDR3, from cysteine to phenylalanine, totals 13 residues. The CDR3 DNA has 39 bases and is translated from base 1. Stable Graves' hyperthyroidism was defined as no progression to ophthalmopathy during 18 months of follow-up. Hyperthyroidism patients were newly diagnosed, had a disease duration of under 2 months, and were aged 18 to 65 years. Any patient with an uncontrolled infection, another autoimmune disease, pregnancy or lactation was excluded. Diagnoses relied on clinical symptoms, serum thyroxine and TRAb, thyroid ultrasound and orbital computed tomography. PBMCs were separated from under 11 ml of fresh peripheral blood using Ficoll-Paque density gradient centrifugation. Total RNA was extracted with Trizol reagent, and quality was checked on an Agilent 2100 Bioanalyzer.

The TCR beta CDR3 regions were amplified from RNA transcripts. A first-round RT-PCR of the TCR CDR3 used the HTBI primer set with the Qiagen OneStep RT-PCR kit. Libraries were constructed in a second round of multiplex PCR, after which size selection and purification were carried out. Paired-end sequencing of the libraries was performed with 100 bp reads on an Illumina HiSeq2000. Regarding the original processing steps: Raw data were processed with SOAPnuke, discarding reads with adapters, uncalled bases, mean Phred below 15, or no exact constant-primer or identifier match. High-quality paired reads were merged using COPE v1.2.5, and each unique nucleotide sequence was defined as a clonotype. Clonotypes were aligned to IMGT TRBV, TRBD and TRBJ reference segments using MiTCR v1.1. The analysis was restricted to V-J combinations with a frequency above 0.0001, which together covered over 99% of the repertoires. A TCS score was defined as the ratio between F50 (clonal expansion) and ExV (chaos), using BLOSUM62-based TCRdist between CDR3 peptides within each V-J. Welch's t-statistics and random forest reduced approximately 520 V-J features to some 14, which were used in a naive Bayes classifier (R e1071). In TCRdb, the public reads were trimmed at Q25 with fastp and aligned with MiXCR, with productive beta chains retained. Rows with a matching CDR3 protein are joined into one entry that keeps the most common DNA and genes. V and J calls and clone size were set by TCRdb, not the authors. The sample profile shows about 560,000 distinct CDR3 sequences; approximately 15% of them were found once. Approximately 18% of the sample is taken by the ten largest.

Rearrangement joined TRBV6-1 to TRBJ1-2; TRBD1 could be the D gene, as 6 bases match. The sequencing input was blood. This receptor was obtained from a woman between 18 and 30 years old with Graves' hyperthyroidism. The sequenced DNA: TGTGCCAGCAGCACGGGGGCAGGGTATGGCTACACCTTC. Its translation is CASSTGAGYGYTF.